Each of the 27 T cell receptor beta chains below was sequenced from the same sample in a study of prognosis after radiotherapy for stage I lung cancer (dated by TCRdb to the early 2020s). TCRdb shows the sequencer as Illumina HiSeq 3000. Two rounds of multiplex PCR on genomic DNA were used to amplify the TCR beta CDR3 region. The first PCR round used primers specific to each TRBV and TRBJ gene, with sequences filed in Chinese patent CN105087789A. The public reads were quality trimmed at Q25 with fastp and then assembled into clones with MiXCR by TCRdb, keeping productive beta chains. Identical CDR3 proteins give one entry, which carries the most common genes and DNA. The sample table holds 15,000 to 20,000 distinct CDR3 sequences, of which around 29% were seen once. The ten top clones hold more than 20% of the sample. The material sequenced was PBMCs, taken before or after stereotactic body radiation therapy (not recorded which). The receptors originated from a donor aged 50 or older with non-small cell lung cancer.

This chain uses TRBV5-1 with TRBJ2-2; possible D gene TRBD2, 6 bases. This CDR3 is 17 amino acids long. V was shortened by 4 bases and J by 0 bases, with 16 bases between the two germline ends. Germline assignment: CDR1 SGHRS and CDR2 YFSETQ. In nucleotides, the CDR3 is TGCGCCAGCAGCCCGGGGGTGCTCAGTTCGAACACCGGGGAGCTGTTTTTT. This codes for CASSPGVLSSNTGELFF.

This clonotype was seen many times. This chain joins TRBV27 and TRBJ1-3; 7 bases map to TRBD1. Per germline, CDR1 MNHEY and CDR2 SMNVEV (reference sequence). V lost 4 bases and J lost 0; bases outside the gene matches: 3. The CDR3 has 15 amino acids. The CDR3 protein is CASSWAGGSGNTIYF. CDR3 sequence (DNA): TGTGCCAGCAGTTGGGCAGGGGGCTCTGGAAACACCATATATTTT.

The sample holds many counts of this clonotype. As DNA, the CDR3 is TGTGCCAGCAGTCCTGCTCAGGGGAGCGCTGAAGCTTTCTTT. It yields the protein CASSPAQGSAEAFF. The chain has TRBV28 and TRBJ1-1, with D tentatively TRBD1 (6 bases). Per germline, CDR1 MDHEN and CDR2 SYDVKM. The CDR3 has 14 residues. V shed 5 bases and J shed 6 bases, with 16 bases lying between them.

This clonotype occurred a few times. Just one base apart from a much larger clone, this may be a read error. V gene TRBV6-1 combines with J gene TRBJ2-3; D not resolved. In germline, CDR1 is MNHNS, CDR2 SASEGT. The CDR3 length is 13 residues. CDR3 bases: TGTGCCAGCGGTGAGCAGTGGAGAGATACGCAGTATTTT. The encoded protein is CASGEQWRDTQYF.

The chain employs TRBV20-1 and TRBJ2-3; possible D gene TRBD2, 5 bases. CDR1 is DFQATT and CDR2 is SNEGSKA in the germline V gene (reference sequence). Trimming pared 5 bases from V and 2 bases from J, leaving 11 bases between. This CDR3 is built from 13 residues. The CDR3 spells CSARGPITDTQYF. The CDR3 nucleotides read TGCAGTGCTCGGGGTCCTATCACAGATACGCAGTATTTT.

In the case of this clonotype: Only one base separates this from a far larger clonotype, so it likely reflects a read error. The gene calls are TRBV6-4 and TRBJ2-7; TRBD2 might be the D (6 bases). Between the trimmed V and J ends, which lost 7 bases and 6 bases, there was a span of 22 bases. This CDR3 is built from 15 residues. Per the germline V gene, CDR1 is MRHNA and CDR2 is SNTAGT. The chain's CDR3 is CASTRGDGAPFEQYF. In DNA, the CDR3 is TGTGCCAGCACTCGCGGGGACGGGGCACCCTTCGAGCAGTACTTC.

By sample share, this clonotype is medium-sized. The chain has TRBV5-1 and TRBJ2-2, with 7 bases fitting TRBD1. CDR1 is SGHRS and CDR2 is YFSETQ in the germline V gene. J lost 6 bases, V lost 4 bases, and 3 bases had no gene match. The CDR3 totals 13 residues. CDR3 DNA: TGCGCCAGCAGCAGTACAGGGGCCGGGGAGCTGTTTTTT. This gives the protein CASSSTGAGELFF.

This clonotype is labeled as medium-sized. This chain connects TRBV12-5 to TRBJ1-2; D is undetermined. This CDR3 is built from 13 residues. Germline lookup yields CDR1 LGHNT and CDR2 FRNRAP. V was shortened by 1 base and J by 5 bases, with 8 bases between the two germline ends. CDR3 DNA sequence: TGTGCTAGTGGTTTGGGAATATTGTATGGCTACACCTTC. Translation gives CASGLGILYGYTF.

For this clonotype: A single base separates this from a much larger clone, so it may be a read error. The chain is built from TRBV6-4 and TRBJ1-2, with D possibly TRBD1 on 6 matching bases. CDR1 and CDR2 (germline): MRHNA, SNTAGT. The CDR3 is 14 amino acids. CDR3 coding DNA: TGTGCCAACAGTGACGGCGAGGGGGGGGATGGCTACACCTTC. It translates to CANSDGEGGDGYTF.

By sample fraction, this clonotype is medium-sized. The V call is TRBV11-2, the J call TRBJ2-3; 8 bases map to TRBD2. CDR1 and CDR2 (germline): SGHAT, FQNNGV. V was pared by 5 bases and J by 1 base, with 8 bases of the junction left unmatched. The CDR3 runs to 16 residues. Written as DNA, the CDR3 is TGTGCCAGCAGCCAACCAAGCGGGAGTGGCACAGATACGCAGTATTTT. This translates into CASSQPSGSGTDTQYF.

At least ten counts were recorded for this clonotype. The chain recombines TRBV20-1 with TRBJ2-1, with D maybe TRBD2 (6 bases). Germline V gene data show CDR1 as DFQATT and CDR2 as SNEGSKA (reference sequence). Trimming stripped 1 base from V and 8 bases from J, with 15 bases between. The CDR3 loop spans 14 amino acids. The CDR3 is CSARGGLTWDEQFF. The CDR3 DNA sequence: TGCAGTGCTAGAGGGGGACTCACTTGGGATGAGCAGTTCTTC.

This clonotype appeared many times. A read error may account for a junction end that differs from germline. The rearrangement uses TRBV6-5 and TRBJ2-1; either TRBD1 or TRBD2 may supply D (5 bases each). Germline loops: CDR1 MNHEY, CDR2 SVGAGI. The CDR3 loop spans 16 amino acids. CDR3 in amino acids: CACSYWDQLGPNEQLF. The CDR3 DNA reads as TGTGCCTGCAGTTACTGGGACCAACTAGGGCCGAATGAGCAGCTCTTC.

There are many counts of this clonotype. The chain carries TRBV5-1 and TRBJ2-7, with D unclear. V gave up 1 base and J gave up 6 bases, with 11 bases separating them. CDR3 length equals 13 residues. Germline lookup yields CDR1 SGHRS and CDR2 YFSETQ. CDR3 protein: CASSLFARTEQYF. In nucleotides, the CDR3 is TGCGCCAGCAGCTTGTTTGCTAGAACCGAGCAGTACTTC.

This clonotype was seen repeatedly, ten times or more. The V call is TRBV20-1, the J call TRBJ2-5, with TRBD1 matching over 8 bases. Germline V lookup: CDR1 DFQATT, CDR2 SNEGSKA (reference sequence). CDR3 length equals 13 residues. The V segment lost 0 bases and the J segment 7 bases; nucleotides outside the gene matches: 4. CDR3 DNA: TGCAGTGCTAGAGATCAGGGGGCGGGGACCCAGTACTTC. This encodes CSARDQGAGTQYF.

The rearrangement links TRBV24-1 to TRBJ1-2; unclear D gene. Germline values: CDR1 KGHDR, CDR2 SFDVKD. With 4 bases removed from V and 5 bases from J, the gap between germline ends came to 13 bases. There are 14 residues in the CDR3. CDR3 in DNA: TGTGCCACCAGTGAATACAAGGTGGGGTATGGCTACACCTTC. Translation: CATSEYKVGYGYTF.

At least ten counts were recorded for this clonotype. V gene TRBV6-5 combines with J gene TRBJ2-7, with unresolved D. The germline V gene has CDR1 MNHEY and CDR2 SVGAGI. V lost 2 bases, J lost 2 bases, and 7 bases lay in between. The CDR3 has 13 residues. The CDR3 spells CASSYVPTYEQYF. The CDR3 DNA reads as TGTGCCAGCAGTTACGTTCCTACCTACGAGCAGTACTTC.

Many counts were recorded for this clonotype. The V call is TRBV5-1, the J call TRBJ1-5, with D possibly being TRBD1 (5 bases). V lost 3 bases and J 1 base, leaving 11 bases between the germline ends. CDR1 and CDR2 from the germline V gene are SGHRS and YFSETQ. The length of the CDR3 is 15 residues. In DNA form, the CDR3 reads TGCGCCAGCAGCTCGGACGGGACCAGCAATCAGCCCCAGCATTTT. It translates to CASSSDGTSNQPQHF.

Of note for this clonotype: A much larger clone differs from this one at a single base, so this may be a read error. The chain is built from TRBV6-5 and TRBJ2-1; possible D gene TRBD2, 5 bases. This CDR3 contains 16 residues. In germline, CDR1 is MNHEY, CDR2 SVGAGI. DNA for the CDR3: TGTGCCTGCAGTTACTGGTACCAACTAGGGCCGAATGAGCAGCTCTTC. Residues: CACSYWYQLGPNEQLF.

This clonotype showed up many times. This sequence joins TRBV20-1 and TRBJ2-5; TRBD1 agrees at 8 bases. Per the germline V gene, CDR1 is DFQATT and CDR2 is SNEGSKA (reference sequence). The V and J ends lost 3 bases and 5 bases, in that order; junction bases with no gene match: 11. This CDR3 has 15 residues. CDR3 bases: TGCAGTGCTAGCGAACAGGGGGAGGAATGGGAGACCCAGTACTTC. As protein: CSASEQGEEWETQYF.

This clonotype was detected ten times or more. This rearrangement joins TRBV18 to TRBJ2-7; the D is unclear. V lost 0 bases and J lost 2, with 8 bases in between. The CDR3 runs 14 residues. The V gene's germline CDR1 is KGHSH and CDR2 LQKENI. CDR3 sequence reads: CASSPPQEAYEQYF. CDR3 nucleotides: TGTGCCAGCTCACCACCCCAAGAAGCCTACGAGCAGTACTTC.

This clonotype was observed at least ten times. The V and J genes are TRBV13 and TRBJ2-5; 10 bases map to TRBD1. This CDR3 contains 16 residues. With V trimmed by 5 bases and J by 2 bases, 8 bases remained unmatched. Germline CDR1 is PRHDT and CDR2 is FYEKMQ (reference sequence). The chain's CDR3 is CASSQDRGLSQETQYF. The CDR3, as DNA: TGTGCCAGCAGCCAAGACAGGGGGCTCTCTCAAGAGACCCAGTACTTC.

This chain joins TRBV19 and TRBJ2-6; no clear D gene. This CDR3 has 18 amino acids. Germline V CDR1 and CDR2: LNHDA, SQIVND (reference sequence). V lost 3 bases and J lost 3, with 18 bases in between. The CDR3, as DNA: TGTGCCAGTAGTATCCCGGGCGTATTACAATATGGGGCCAACGTCCTGACTTTC. Protein product: CASSIPGVLQYGANVLTF.

This clonotype showed up many times. The rearrangement joins TRBV12-5 to TRBJ2-3; tentative D call: TRBD1 (5 bases). The CDR3 totals 13 residues. V was clipped by 1 base and J by 5 bases, with 7 bases between them. Germline V lookup: CDR1 LGHNT, CDR2 FRNRAP. The CDR3 region has the DNA TGTGCTAGTGGTTTGGGGCAGGGAGATACGCAGTATTTT. It encodes CASGLGQGDTQYF.

This clonotype was detected many times. This chain links TRBV4-1 with TRBJ2-5; 12 bases are shared with TRBD2. J gave up 0 bases and V 0 bases, and 5 bases lay outside the gene matches. The CDR3 sequence is 18 residues long. Germline CDR1 reads MGHRA; CDR2 reads YSYEKL. The DNA for the CDR3 is TGCGCCAGCAGCCAAGATCTAGCGGGAGGGGGGAACCAAGAGACCCAGTACTTC. It codes for CASSQDLAGGGNQETQYF.

By share, this clonotype counts as medium-sized. This chain links TRBV7-9 with TRBJ2-1; 10 nucleotides line up with TRBD2. The junction had 2 bases not matched to a gene; V was cut back by 3 bases and J by 0 bases. Germline V CDR1 and CDR2: SEHNR, FQNEAQ (reference sequence). The CDR3 totals 16 residues. The CDR3 reads CASSFSGGFSYNEQFF. CDR3 DNA sequence: TGTGCCAGCAGCTTTAGCGGGGGGTTCTCCTACAATGAGCAGTTCTTC.

This clonotype is classed as medium-sized. V and J are TRBV7-2 and TRBJ2-1; TRBD2 matches 10 bases. Germline loops: CDR1 SGHTA, CDR2 FQGNSA. The trim removed 3 bases at V and 6 bases at J, leaving 5 bases unmatched. The CDR3 extends over 15 amino acids. This CDR3 is CASSFRLAGVNEQFF. CDR3 DNA: TGTGCCAGCAGCTTTCGGCTAGCGGGAGTCAATGAGCAGTTCTTC.

By sample share, this clonotype is medium-sized. The gene calls are TRBV6-9 and TRBJ1-2; D gene unclear. The germline CDR1 and CDR2 sequences are MNHGY and SVAAGI. Deletions cut 7 bases from V and 6 bases from J, with 18 bases between. The CDR3 is made up of 14 amino acids. The CDR3 is CASNRMVQSDGYTF. CDR3 DNA sequence: TGTGCCAGCAACCGAATGGTACAGTCCGATGGCTACACCTTC.